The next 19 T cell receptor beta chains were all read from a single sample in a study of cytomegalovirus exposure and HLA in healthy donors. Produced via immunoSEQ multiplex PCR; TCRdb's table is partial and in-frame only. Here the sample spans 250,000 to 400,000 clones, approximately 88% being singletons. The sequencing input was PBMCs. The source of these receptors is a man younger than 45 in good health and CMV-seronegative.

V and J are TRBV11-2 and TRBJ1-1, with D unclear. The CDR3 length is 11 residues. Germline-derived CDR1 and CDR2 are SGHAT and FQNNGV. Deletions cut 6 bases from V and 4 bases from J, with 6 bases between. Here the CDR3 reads CASRSGTEAFF. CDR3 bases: TGTGCCAGCAGATCGGGCACTGAAGCTTTCTTT.

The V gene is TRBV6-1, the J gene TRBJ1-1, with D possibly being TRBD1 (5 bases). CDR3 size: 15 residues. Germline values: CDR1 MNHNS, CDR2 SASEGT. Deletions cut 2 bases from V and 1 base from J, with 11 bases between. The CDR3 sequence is CASSEYRQPNTEAFF. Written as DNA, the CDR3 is TGTGCCAGCAGTGAATATAGACAGCCGAACACTGAAGCTTTCTTT.

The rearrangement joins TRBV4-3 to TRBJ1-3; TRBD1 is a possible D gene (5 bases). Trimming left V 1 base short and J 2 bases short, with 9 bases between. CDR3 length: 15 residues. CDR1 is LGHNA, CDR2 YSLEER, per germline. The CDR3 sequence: CASSQGGTTGNTIYF. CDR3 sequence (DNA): TGCGCCAGCAGCCAAGGCGGGACGACTGGAAACACCATATATTTT.

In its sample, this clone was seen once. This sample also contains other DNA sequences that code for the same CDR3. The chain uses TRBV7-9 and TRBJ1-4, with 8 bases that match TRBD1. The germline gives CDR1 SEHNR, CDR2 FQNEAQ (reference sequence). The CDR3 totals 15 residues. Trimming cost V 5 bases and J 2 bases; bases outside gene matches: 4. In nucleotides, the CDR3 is TGTGCCAGCAGCCTGCAGGGGGCGACTAATGAAAAACTGTTTTTT. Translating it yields CASSLQGATNEKLFF.

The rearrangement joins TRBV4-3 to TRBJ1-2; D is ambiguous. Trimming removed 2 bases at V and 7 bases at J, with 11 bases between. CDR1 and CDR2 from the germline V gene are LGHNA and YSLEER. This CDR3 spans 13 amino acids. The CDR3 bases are TGCGCCAGCAGCCAACTCTCGGAGGGTGGCTACACCTTC. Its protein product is CASSQLSEGGYTF.

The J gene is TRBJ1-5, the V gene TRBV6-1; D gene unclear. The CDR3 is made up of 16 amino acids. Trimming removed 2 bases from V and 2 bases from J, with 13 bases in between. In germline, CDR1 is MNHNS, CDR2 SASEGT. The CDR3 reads CASSESPWSGNQPQHF. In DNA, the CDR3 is TGTGCCAGCAGTGAATCCCCGTGGAGTGGCAATCAGCCCCAGCATTTT.

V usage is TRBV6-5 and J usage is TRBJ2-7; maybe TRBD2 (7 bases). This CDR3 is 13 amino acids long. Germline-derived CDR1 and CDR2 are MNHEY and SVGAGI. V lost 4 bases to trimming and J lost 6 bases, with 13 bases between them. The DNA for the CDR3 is TGTGCCAGCAGTTCAGGCGGGGGCTTCGAGCAGTACTTC. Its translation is CASSSGGGFEQYF.

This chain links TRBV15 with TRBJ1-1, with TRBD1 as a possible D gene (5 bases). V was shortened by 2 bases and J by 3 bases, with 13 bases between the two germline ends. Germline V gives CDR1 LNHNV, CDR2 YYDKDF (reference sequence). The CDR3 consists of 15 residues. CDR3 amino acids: CATSRSLGGDTEAFF. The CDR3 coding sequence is TGTGCCACCAGCAGATCCCTTGGGGGGGACACTGAAGCTTTCTTT.

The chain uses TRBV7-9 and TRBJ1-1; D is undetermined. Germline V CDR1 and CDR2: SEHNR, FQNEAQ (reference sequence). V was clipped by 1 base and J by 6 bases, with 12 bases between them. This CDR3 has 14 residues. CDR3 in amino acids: CASSLVVGRSEAFF. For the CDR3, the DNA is TGTGCCAGCAGCTTAGTCGTGGGGAGATCTGAAGCTTTCTTT.

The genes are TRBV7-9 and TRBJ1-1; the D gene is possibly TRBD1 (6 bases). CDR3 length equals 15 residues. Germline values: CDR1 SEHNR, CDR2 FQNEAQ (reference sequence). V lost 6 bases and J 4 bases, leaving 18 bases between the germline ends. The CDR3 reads CASSRIQGRSTEAFF. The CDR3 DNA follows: TGTGCCAGCAGTAGAATTCAGGGGCGCAGCACTGAAGCTTTCTTT. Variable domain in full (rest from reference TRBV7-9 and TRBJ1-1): DTGVSQNPRHKITKRGQNVTFRCDPISEHNRLYWYRQTLGQGPEFLTYFQNEAQLEKSRLLSDRFSAERPKGSFSTLEIQRTEQGDSAMYLCASSRIQGRSTEAFFGQGTRLTVV.

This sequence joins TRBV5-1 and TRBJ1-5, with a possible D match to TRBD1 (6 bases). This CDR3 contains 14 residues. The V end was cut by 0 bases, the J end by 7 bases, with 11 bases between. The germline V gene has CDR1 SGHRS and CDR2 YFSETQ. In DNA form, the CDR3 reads TGCGCCAGCAGCTTGGACAGTCAGGGGCAGCCCCAGCATTTT. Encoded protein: CASSLDSQGQPQHF.

The CDR3 bases are TGTGCCAGCAGCTTCTGGAGCTCCTACGAGCAGTACTTC. As protein: CASSFWSSYEQYF. This chain connects TRBV5-6 to TRBJ2-7, with no clear D. The ends were cut back, 2 bases at V and 0 bases at J, with 6 bases in the middle. CDR1 and CDR2 from the germline V gene are SGHDT and YYEEEE. The CDR3 consists of 13 residues.

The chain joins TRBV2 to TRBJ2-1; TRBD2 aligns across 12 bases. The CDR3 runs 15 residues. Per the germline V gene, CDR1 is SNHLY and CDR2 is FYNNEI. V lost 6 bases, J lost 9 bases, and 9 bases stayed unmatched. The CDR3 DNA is TGTGCCAGCAGCCCTAGCGGGGGGGCCTTAAGTGAGCAGTTCTTC. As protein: CASSPSGGALSEQFF.

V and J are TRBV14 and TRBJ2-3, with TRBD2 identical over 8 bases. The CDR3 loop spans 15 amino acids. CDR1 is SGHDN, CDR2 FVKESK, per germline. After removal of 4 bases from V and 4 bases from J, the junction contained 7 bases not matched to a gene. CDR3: CASSPPTRGADTQYF. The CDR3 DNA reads TGTGCCAGCAGCCCTCCCACGCGGGGGGCAGATACGCAGTATTTT.

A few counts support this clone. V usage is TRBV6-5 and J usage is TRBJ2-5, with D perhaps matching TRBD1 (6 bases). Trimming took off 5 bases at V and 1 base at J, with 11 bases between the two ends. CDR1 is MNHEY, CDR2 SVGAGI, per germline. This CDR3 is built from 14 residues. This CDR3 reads CASSLMDSQETQYF. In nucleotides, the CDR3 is TGTGCCAGCAGTCTCATGGACAGCCAAGAGACCCAGTACTTC.

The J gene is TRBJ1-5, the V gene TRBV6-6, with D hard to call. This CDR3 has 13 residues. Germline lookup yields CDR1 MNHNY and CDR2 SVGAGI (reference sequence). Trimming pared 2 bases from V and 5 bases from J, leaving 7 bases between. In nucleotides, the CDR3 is TGTGCCAGCAGTTACCGGTTGGATCAGCCCCAGCATTTT. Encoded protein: CASSYRLDQPQHF.

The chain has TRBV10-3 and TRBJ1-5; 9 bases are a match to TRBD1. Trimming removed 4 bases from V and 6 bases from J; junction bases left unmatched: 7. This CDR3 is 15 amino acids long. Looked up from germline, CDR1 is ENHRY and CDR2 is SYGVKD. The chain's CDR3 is CAISASGTGFQPQHF. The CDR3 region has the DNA TGTGCCATCAGTGCATCCGGGACAGGGTTTCAGCCCCAGCATTTT.

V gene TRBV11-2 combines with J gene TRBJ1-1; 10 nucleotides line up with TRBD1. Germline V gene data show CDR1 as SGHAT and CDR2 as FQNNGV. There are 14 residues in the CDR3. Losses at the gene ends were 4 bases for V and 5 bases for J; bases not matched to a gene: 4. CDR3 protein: CASSSRDRGTEAFF. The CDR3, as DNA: TGTGCCAGCAGCTCCCGGGACAGGGGTACTGAAGCTTTCTTT.

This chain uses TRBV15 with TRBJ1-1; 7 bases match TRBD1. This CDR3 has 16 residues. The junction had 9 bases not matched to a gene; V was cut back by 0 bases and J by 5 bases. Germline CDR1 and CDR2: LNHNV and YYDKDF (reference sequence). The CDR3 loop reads CATSRDFETGVTEAFF. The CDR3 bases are TGTGCCACCAGCAGAGATTTTGAAACAGGGGTTACTGAAGCTTTCTTT.